Following are 5 T cell receptor beta chains from one sample sequenced in a study of control samples from healthy donors and cancer patients. TCRdb keeps only in-frame clones here, not all; method: immunoSEQ multiplex PCR. The repertoire has 150,000 to 170,000 clones, just under 95% of them found once; the top ten carry approximately 5.5%. Sample: blood. Receptors originate from a middle-aged man in good health.

V gene TRBV18 combines with J gene TRBJ1-1, with D possibly TRBD1 on 6 matching bases. From germline, CDR1 is KGHSH and CDR2 LQKENI. V lost 3 bases and J lost 1, with 12 bases in between. The CDR3 has 15 residues. CDR3 loop: CASSPQTGPNTEAFF. CDR3 bases: TGTGCCAGCTCACCCCAGACAGGTCCGAACACTGAAGCTTTCTTT. The whole variable domain, filled in from reference TRBV18 and TRBJ1-1, reads NAGVMQNPRHLVRRRGQEARLRCSPMKGHSHVYWYRQLPEEGLKFMVYLQKENIIDESGMPKERFSAEFPKEGPSILRIQQVVRGDSAAYFCASSPQTGPNTEAFFGQGTRLTVV.

The chain couples TRBV7-2 to TRBJ2-2; D gene ambiguous. V lost 1 base and J lost 7, with 7 bases in between. CDR3 length: 13 residues. The germline V gene encodes CDR1 SGHTA and CDR2 FQGNSA. CDR3 sequence reads: CASSLVVGGELFF. The CDR3 nucleotides read TGTGCCAGCAGCTTAGTGGTCGGCGGGGAGCTGTTTTTT.

The V gene is TRBV10-1, the J gene TRBJ2-5; D might be TRBD2 (6 bases). Germline V CDR1 and CDR2: WNHNN, SYGVQD (reference sequence). CDR3 length equals 17 residues. Trimming pared 0 bases from V and 4 bases from J, leaving 18 bases between. CDR3 sequence (DNA): TGCGCCAGCAGTGAGTCGAGTCGCGGGGATCCGGGAGAGACCCAGTACTTC. As protein: CASSESSRGDPGETQYF.

CDR3 nucleotides: TGTGCCAGCAGGGCGACAGGATATAGCAATCAGCCCCAGCATTTT. Protein: CASRATGYSNQPQHF. The V gene is TRBV6-5, the J gene TRBJ1-5; perhaps TRBD1 as D (6 bases). The ends were cut back, 6 bases at V and 0 bases at J, with 12 bases in the middle. The CDR3 contains 15 residues. Per the germline V gene, CDR1 is MNHEY and CDR2 is SVGAGI.

The chain uses TRBV7-8 and TRBJ2-5, with D possibly being TRBD2 (5 bases). Germline lookup yields CDR1 SGHVS and CDR2 FQNEAQ. This CDR3 region has 14 residues. Trimming stripped 3 bases from V and 1 base from J, with 9 bases between. The CDR3 region has the DNA TGTGCCAGCAGCTTTGGTAGCGCCCAAGAGACCCAGTACTTC. It encodes CASSFGSAQETQYF.